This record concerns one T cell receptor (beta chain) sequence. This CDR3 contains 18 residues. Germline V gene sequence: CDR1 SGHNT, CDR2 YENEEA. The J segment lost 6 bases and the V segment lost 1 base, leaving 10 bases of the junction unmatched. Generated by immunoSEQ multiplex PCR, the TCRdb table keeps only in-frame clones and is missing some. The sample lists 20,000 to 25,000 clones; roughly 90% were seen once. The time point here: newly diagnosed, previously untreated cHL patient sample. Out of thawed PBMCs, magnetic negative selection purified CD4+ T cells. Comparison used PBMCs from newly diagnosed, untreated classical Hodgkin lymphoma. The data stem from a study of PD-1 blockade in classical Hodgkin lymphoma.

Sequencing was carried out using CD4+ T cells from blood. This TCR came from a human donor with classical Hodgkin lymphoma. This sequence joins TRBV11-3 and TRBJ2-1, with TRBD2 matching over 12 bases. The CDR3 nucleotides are TGTGCCAGCAGCTTAGGGGGACTAGCGGGTCCCAGAGGCAATGAGCAGTTCTTC. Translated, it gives CASSLGGLAGPRGNEQFF.